The T cell receptor beta chain under discussion was sequenced for a study of a mutant IDH1 vaccine in newly diagnosed glioma. Notes on the study in general: Induction of immune responses by the vaccine occurred in about 93% of patients.

Details on this clone: Its antigen is undetermined.

The table came from immunoSEQ multiplex PCR; TCRdb's copy has only in-frame clones and leaves some out. This table has 40,000 to 60,000 clones, roughly three quarters appearing once. The V gene's germline CDR1 is KGHSH and CDR2 LQKENI. The CDR3 runs 12 residues. Trimming removed 4 bases at V and 6 bases at J, with 8 bases between. Time point described: week 35, safety follow-up. One vaccine dose held 300 ug of mutant IDH1 20-mer peptide and came with topical imiquimod. Patients had eight vaccinations, in weeks 1, 3, 5, 7, 11, 15, 19 and 23. The donors had new WHO grade 3 or 4 astrocytomas; these were IDH1-mutant and ATRX-lost.

This clonotype was sampled from a middle-aged man with glioma. The specimen comprised PBMCs, sampled from a glioma patient whose treatment included an IDH1 peptide vaccine. The chain is built from TRBV18 and TRBJ2-3; D call uncertain. CDR3: CASSLMEDTQYF. The DNA for the CDR3 is TGTGCCAGCTCACTGATGGAGGATACGCAGTATTTT.